These 11 T cell receptor beta chains were sequenced from one sample in a study of T-cell reconstitution after alpha-beta-depleted transplantation in children. It was with unique molecular identifiers that the TCRbeta library was prepared. TCRdb recomputed calls from the PCR reads with MiXCR, one row per CDR3 protein. The sample has around 380,000 distinct CDR3 sequences, approximately 11% seen once. The sequencing used PBMCs from the stem cell graft donor, collected from the stem cell graft. Source of these receptors: a human donor who donated a stem cell graft to a child with acute myeloid leukemia.

This clonotype turned up a few times. The chain combines TRBV29-1 with TRBJ2-5; no reliable D call. V was clipped by 4 bases and J by 0 bases, with 12 bases between them. The CDR3 totals 14 residues. The germline V gene encodes CDR1 SQVTM and CDR2 ANQGSEA. CDR3 sequence reads: CSVVQVGNQETQYF. CDR3 sequence (DNA): TGCAGCGTTGTCCAGGTGGGGAACCAAGAGACCCAGTACTTC.

This clonotype was seen at least ten times. The chain is built from TRBV7-9 and TRBJ2-5; 12 bases agree with TRBD2. V trimming: 0 bases; J trimming: 5 bases; junction bases outside the gene matches: 4. The CDR3 runs to 16 residues. Germline-derived CDR1 and CDR2 are SEHNR and FQNEAQ (reference sequence). The CDR3 DNA is TGTGCCAGCAGCTTAGCGCCCGGACTAGCGGGGGAGACCCAGTACTTC. This translates into CASSLAPGLAGETQYF.

This clonotype showed up just a few times. The gene calls are TRBV10-2 and TRBJ2-3; D gene ambiguous. CDR1 and CDR2 from the germline V gene are WSHSY and SAAADI. The CDR3 sequence is 17 residues long. V dropped 0 bases and J dropped 4 bases, with 17 bases sitting between them. CDR3 nucleotides: TGCGCCAGCAGTGAGTCTCCGAGGCGACGGGTTGCAGATACGCAGTATTTT. This encodes CASSESPRRRVADTQYF.

Ten or more counts support this clonotype. The chain couples TRBV29-1 to TRBJ1-2; D remains ambiguous. Trimming shortened V by 7 bases and J by 2 bases, and 11 bases separated the two germline ends. Germline V lookup: CDR1 SQVTM, CDR2 ANQGSEA. The length of the CDR3 is 12 residues. The CDR3 loop reads CSAPVGNYGYTF. CDR3 DNA: TGCAGCGCCCCGGTCGGCAACTATGGCTACACCTTC. The full variable domain, in which reference TRBV29-1 and TRBJ1-2 provide the parts outside the CDR3, is SAVISQKPSRDICQRGTSLTIQCQVDSQVTMMFWYRQQPGQSLTLIATANQGSEATYESGFVIDKFPISRPNLTFSTLTVSNMSPEDSSIYLCSAPVGNYGYTFGSGTRLTVV.

At least ten counts were recorded for this clonotype. This chain connects TRBV5-1 to TRBJ1-1; D gene ambiguous. The V gene lost 0 bases and the J gene lost 1 base, with 10 bases spanning the gap. This CDR3 spans 15 amino acids. Germline V gene data show CDR1 as SGHRS and CDR2 as YFSETQ. The CDR3 DNA follows: TGCGCCAGCAGCTTGGCGCGGGGAGCGAACACTGAAGCTTTCTTT. This sequence encodes CASSLARGANTEAFF.

This clonotype appeared a few times. The chain couples TRBV6-1 to TRBJ2-7; D unresolved. CDR1 MNHNS and CDR2 SASEGT come from the germline V gene. V was pared by 7 bases and J by 3 bases, with 16 bases between. The CDR3 is made up of 14 amino acids. CDR3 nucleotides: TGTGCCAGCAATACTATTGACAAGATCTACGAGCAGTACTTC. Translated: CASNTIDKIYEQYF.

This clonotype was found a few times. The V and J genes are TRBV5-1 and TRBJ2-5; 10 positions match TRBD1. CDR3 length: 15 amino acids. Germline trimming cut 4 bases from V and 5 bases from J; bases unmatched to any gene: 8. The germline V gene has CDR1 SGHRS and CDR2 YFSETQ. The CDR3 DNA reads TGCGCCAGCAGCGTCGGGACAGGGGTTGACGAGACCCAGTACTTC. Amino acid sequence: CASSVGTGVDETQYF.

The table lists this clonotype with a few counts. The rearrangement uses TRBV12-3 or TRBV12-4 and TRBJ2-7; maybe TRBD2 (5 bases). The CDR3 loop spans 14 amino acids. V shed 2 bases and J shed 4 bases, with 12 bases lying between them. The CDR3 loop is CASSLSGSPYEQYV. CDR3 nucleotide sequence: TGTGCCAGCAGTTTAAGCGGCAGCCCTTACGAGCAGTACGTC.

The chain employs TRBV6-1 and TRBJ2-7; a possible D gene is TRBD1 (5 bases). V gave up 4 bases and J gave up 3 bases, with 7 bases separating them. Germline lookup yields CDR1 MNHNS and CDR2 SASEGT. The CDR3 consists of 12 residues. CDR3 bases: TGTGCCAGCAGTGGACAGATCTACGAGCAGTACTTC. This gives the protein CASSGQIYEQYF.

This clonotype appeared a few times. This chain connects TRBV5-1 to TRBJ2-3; 11 nucleotides agree with TRBD1. V lost 4 bases to trimming and J lost 4 bases; unmatched junction nucleotides: 5. The CDR3 runs to 15 residues. Germline CDR1 reads SGHRS; CDR2 reads YFSETQ. In DNA form, the CDR3 reads TGCGCCAGCAGCCCGGGGGACAGGGGGTCAGATACGCAGTATTTT. Residues: CASSPGDRGSDTQYF.

This clonotype was observed a handful of times. The J gene is TRBJ2-3, the V gene TRBV20-1, with a tentative D call TRBD1 (5 bases). The CDR3 extends over 13 amino acids. Germline V CDR1 and CDR2: DFQATT, SNEGSKA (reference sequence). The V and J ends lost 3 bases and 2 bases respectively, with 9 bases between them. The CDR3: CSARARATDTQYF. For the CDR3, the DNA is TGCAGTGCTAGGGCCAGGGCCACAGATACGCAGTATTTT.